The sequence of this T cell receptor (beta chain) was determined in a study of T cells in Graves' hyperthyroidism and ophthalmopathy. TCR beta CDR3 region amplification was performed from RNA transcripts. HTBI primers were employed in a first-round RT-PCR of the TCR CDR3. TCRdb ran MiXCR on the multiplex PCR reads and lists one entry per CDR3 protein. This table holds 160,000 or so distinct CDR3 sequences, roughly 10% found once. Germline CDR1 is DFQATT and CDR2 is SNEGSKA (reference sequence). This CDR3 is built from 15 residues. V lost 2 bases and J 5 bases, leaving 17 bases between the germline ends. This clonotype has at least ten counts.

This TCR was recovered from a woman aged 18-29 years with Graves' hyperthyroidism that later progressed to Graves' ophthalmopathy. The sequenced sample consisted of blood. This chain joins TRBV20-1 and TRBJ2-3; D call uncertain. CDR3 nucleotides: TGCAGTGCTAGAAGGGTGGCAAGAGAAGGAGATACGCAGTATTTT. Translating gives CSARRVAREGDTQYF.